The T cell receptor beta chain described here comes from a study of Graves' ophthalmopathy and Graves' hyperthyroidism. V was shortened by 2 bases and J by 0 bases, with 14 bases between the two germline ends. The germline gives CDR1 DFQATT, CDR2 SNEGSKA (reference sequence). CDR3 size: 15 residues. The sequenced template was RNA, covering the TCR beta CDR3 region. The library came from an HTBI-primed first-round RT-PCR and a second-round multiplex PCR. TCRdb independently ran MiXCR on the multiplex PCR reads; one entry per CDR3 protein. The repertoire has approximately 45,000 distinct CDR3 sequences, about 50% of them found once; the top ten carry roughly 21%.

The gene calls are TRBV20-1 and TRBJ2-7, with a tentative D call TRBD1 (6 bases). Sequenced: peripheral blood. The TCR originated in an adult man with Graves' ophthalmopathy. The CDR3 region is CSARNRDRTSYEQYF. CDR3 nucleotide sequence: TGCAGTGCTAGAAACCGAGACAGGACCTCCTACGAGCAGTACTTC.